One and the same sample provided the 18 T cell receptor beta chains below, sequenced in a study of blood T cells in healthy people across ages. Next came a second PCR, run for about 7 to 12 cycles, which used a sample-barcoded 5' primer along with a J-beta primer mix. TCRdb reprocessed the 5' RACE reads with MiXCR, giving one entry per CDR3 protein. The repertoire holds about 1.5 million distinct CDR3 sequences, with roughly 40% as singletons. Sequencing was carried out using blood. These receptors came from a woman between 18 and 29 years old in good health.

This chain joins TRBV20-1 and TRBJ1-5, with 9 bases matching TRBD1. Trimming cost V 5 bases and J 2 bases; bases outside gene matches: 7. From germline, CDR1 is DFQATT and CDR2 SNEGSKA (reference sequence). There are 15 residues in the CDR3. The CDR3 loop is CSALQGALGNQPQHF. Here the CDR3 DNA reads TGCAGTGCTCTACAGGGGGCGTTGGGCAATCAGCCCCAGCATTTT.

V gene TRBV12-3 or TRBV12-4 combines with J gene TRBJ1-1; 11 bases agree with TRBD1. The V and J ends lost 1 base and 2 bases, in that order; junction bases with no gene match: 3. The CDR3 is 16 residues long. This chain's CDR3 is CASSLGGQGANTEAFF. Written as DNA, the CDR3 is TGTGCCAGCAGTTTAGGAGGACAGGGGGCAAACACTGAAGCTTTCTTT.

This chain joins TRBV2 and TRBJ2-3, with 9 positions matching TRBD2. This CDR3 is built from 15 residues. CDR1 and CDR2 (germline): SNHLY, FYNNEI. Trimming took 4 bases from V and 2 from J; bases not matched to a gene: 4. CDR3 amino acids: CASSGGRASTDTQYF. CDR3 in DNA: TGTGCCAGCAGTGGCGGGAGGGCTTCCACAGATACGCAGTATTTT. Full variable domain (rest looked up from reference TRBV2 and TRBJ2-3): EPEVTQTPSHQVTQMGQEVILRCVPISNHLYFYWYRQILGQKVEFLVSFYNNEISEKSEIFDDQFSVERPDGSNFTLKIRSTKLEDSAMYFCASSGGRASTDTQYFGPGTRLTVL.

The rearrangement links TRBV7-6 to TRBJ2-1; no definite D call. The length of the CDR3 is 15 residues. V was cut by 5 bases and J by 0 bases, with 11 bases left in between. Germline-derived CDR1 and CDR2 are SGHVS and FNYEAQ. The CDR3 sequence is CASSLPMSSYNEQFF. Here the CDR3 DNA reads TGTGCCAGCAGCCTGCCTATGAGCTCCTACAATGAGCAGTTCTTC. The variable domain in full, with the rest retrieved from reference TRBV7-6 and TRBJ2-1, is GAGVSQSPRYKVTKRGQDVALRCDPISGHVSLYWYRQALGQGPEFLTYFNYEAQQDKSGLPNDRFSAERPEGSISTLTIQRTEQRDSAMYRCASSLPMSSYNEQFFGPGTRLTVL.

This chain uses TRBV12-3 or TRBV12-4 with TRBJ2-2; no definite D call. With 5 bases removed from V and 0 bases from J, the gap between germline ends came to 10 bases. The CDR3 sequence is 15 residues long. The CDR3 DNA reads TGTGCCAGCAGTGGTAGGGTCTCGAACACCGGGGAGCTGTTTTTT. Amino acid sequence: CASSGRVSNTGELFF.

The gene calls are TRBV5-1 and TRBJ1-1; D ambiguous. The germline V and J ends were trimmed by 4 bases and 8 bases, with 9 bases remaining between them. This CDR3 spans 11 amino acids. Germline CDR1 SGHRS, CDR2 YFSETQ. The CDR3 nucleotides are TGCGCCAGCAGCCACGGCGGGGAAGCTTTCTTT. This translates into CASSHGGEAFF.

The rearrangement joins TRBV6-1 to TRBJ2-1; D not resolved. The CDR3 is 13 amino acids. The V gene's germline CDR1 is MNHNS and CDR2 SASEGT. V lost 8 bases to trimming and J lost 6 bases, with 14 bases between them. The CDR3 region is CASGTSPGNEQFF. CDR3 coding DNA: TGTGCCAGCGGCACTTCCCCCGGCAATGAGCAGTTCTTC.

V gene TRBV15 combines with J gene TRBJ2-7; D remains unclear. The CDR3 loop spans 12 amino acids. The germline V gene has CDR1 LNHNV and CDR2 YYDKDF (reference sequence). V was pared by 3 bases and J by 4 bases, with 7 bases between. The CDR3 bases are TGTGCCACCAGCAGGGATCATTACGAGCAGTACTTC. Translation: CATSRDHYEQYF.

This clonotype occurred a few times. This chain joins TRBV10-3 and TRBJ2-1; 8 bases agree with TRBD2. Germline V lookup: CDR1 ENHRY, CDR2 SYGVKD. CDR3 length: 15 amino acids. V dropped 6 bases and J dropped 5; count of bases not matched to a gene: 9. DNA of the CDR3: TGTGCCATCAGAGCACCGGGACTAGGGGACAATGAGCAGTTCTTC. This translates into CAIRAPGLGDNEQFF.

This chain uses TRBV20-1 with TRBJ2-1, with 11 positions matching TRBD2. The germline V gene has CDR1 DFQATT and CDR2 SNEGSKA (reference sequence). The junction had 10 bases not matched to a gene; V was cut back by 6 bases and J by 3 bases. The CDR3 runs 16 residues. CDR3 sequence reads: CSAPPLAGGYYNEQFF. CDR3 coding DNA: TGCAGTGCACCGCCTCTAGCGGGGGGATACTACAATGAGCAGTTCTTC.

This clonotype appeared a few times. CDR3 in DNA: TGTGCCAGCGCGGGGGGGAAAGCGGAGACCCAGTACTTC. It translates to CASAGGKAETQYF. This chain uses TRBV6-2 or TRBV6-3 with TRBJ2-5; 9 nucleotides agree with TRBD2. The CDR3 contains 13 residues. J gave up 5 bases and V 8 bases, and 6 bases lay outside the gene matches. Germline CDR1 reads MNHEY; CDR2 reads SVGEGT.

A few counts support this clonotype. The chain joins TRBV4-2 to TRBJ1-2; unclear D gene. The CDR3 is 13 residues long. Trimming shortened V by 1 base and J by 8 bases, and 11 bases separated the two germline ends. The germline CDR1 and CDR2 sequences are LGHNA and YNFKEQ. The CDR3 spells CASSQGYGYGYTF. The CDR3 DNA reads TGTGCCAGCAGCCAAGGGTACGGATACGGCTACACCTTC.

CDR3 sequence (DNA): TGTGCCAGCAGTTTTGAGTGGGGGAGATTTTCGGCTTTCTTT. Translated, it gives CASSFEWGRFSAFF. The chain links TRBV28 to TRBJ1-1; weak D call: TRBD1 (5 bases). The ends were cut back, 3 bases at V and 11 bases at J, with 19 bases in the middle. This CDR3 contains 14 residues. Per germline, CDR1 MDHEN and CDR2 SYDVKM.

This clonotype was counted at least ten times. J is TRBJ1-6 and V is TRBV12-3 or TRBV12-4; maybe TRBD1 (6 bases). V was shortened by 6 bases and J by 9 bases, with 15 bases between the two germline ends. CDR3 size: 14 residues. CDR3 protein: CASSQDRRGSPLHF. As DNA, the CDR3 is TGTGCCAGCAGCCAAGACAGGCGCGGTTCACCCCTCCACTTT.

Turning to this clonotype: This could be a read error, since a much larger clone is one nucleotide away. The genes are TRBV10-3 and TRBJ2-5; no clear D. The CDR3 length is 15 residues. Trimming took 2 bases from V and 2 from J, leaving 12 bases between them. Germline lookup yields CDR1 ENHRY and CDR2 SYGVKD. The CDR3 is CAISEAMGSQETQYF. The CDR3 region has the DNA TGTGCCATCAGTGAGGCGATGGGCAGTCAAGAGACCCAGTACTTC.

This clonotype appeared once. This chain connects TRBV20-1 to TRBJ2-7; weak D call: TRBD2 (6 bases). Trimming left V 6 bases short and J 0 bases short, with 15 bases between. This CDR3 comprises 14 residues. Germline V gene lookup returns CDR1 DFQATT and CDR2 SNEGSKA (reference sequence). CDR3 loop: CSAPSASSSYEQYF. CDR3 nucleotides: TGCAGTGCCCCTAGCGCCTCGAGCTCCTACGAGCAGTACTTC.

The chain uses TRBV7-2 and TRBJ1-5; D gene unclear. The CDR3 extends over 15 amino acids. Trimming cost V 5 bases and J 2 bases, with 13 bases left between them. Germline V gene data show CDR1 as SGHTA and CDR2 as FQGNSA. CDR3: CASSKTIRGNQPQHF. CDR3 nucleotides: TGTGCCAGCAGCAAAACCATCCGGGGCAATCAGCCCCAGCATTTT.

This clonotype was picked up a small number of times. The chain combines TRBV4-1 with TRBJ1-2; perhaps TRBD1 as D (5 bases). V lost 3 bases, J lost 7 bases, and 15 bases lay in between. CDR1 and CDR2 (germline): MGHRA, YSYEKL. This CDR3 has 14 amino acids. CDR3 residues: CASSHMDIAIGYTF. The CDR3 region has the DNA TGCGCCAGCAGCCATATGGACATAGCTATTGGCTACACCTTC.